The 16 T cell receptor beta chains in this list originate from one sample, sequenced in a study of blood T cell repertoires in COVID-19. Sequencing was performed with immunoSEQ multiplex PCR; in TCRdb, only in-frame clones are kept and a portion is missing. There are about 180,000 clones in the sample; over 80% occur only once, and roughly 8.1% lies in the top ten. The sequenced sample was peripheral blood. The receptors were gathered from a woman in her seventies with acute or convalescent COVID-19.

This chain connects TRBV10-3 to TRBJ1-2, with 12 bases fitting TRBD1. Trimming removed 6 bases from V and 4 bases from J; junction bases left unmatched: 12. The CDR3 spans 17 residues. Per the germline V gene, CDR1 is ENHRY and CDR2 is SYGVKD. CDR3 in DNA: TGTGCCATCAGGGGGGCGGGACAGGGGGCCAATATCTATGGCTACACCTTC. It codes for CAIRGAGQGANIYGYTF.

This chain uses TRBV6-5 with TRBJ2-1, with TRBD2 matching 9 bases. CDR3 length: 13 amino acids. Germline assignment: CDR1 MNHEY and CDR2 SVGAGI. The V gene end was trimmed by 8 bases and the J gene end by 7 bases; junction bases not matched to a gene: 6. CDR3 nucleotide sequence: TGTGCCAGCGCGCGGGGGGGGAGTAATGAGCAGTTCTTC. Protein product: CASARGGSNEQFF.

The CDR3 sequence is CASSSTIAGVNEQFF. In DNA, the CDR3 is TGTGCCAGCAGCTCCACTATAGCGGGAGTAAATGAGCAGTTCTTC. V and J are TRBV7-7 and TRBJ2-1; TRBD2 aligns across 9 bases. The CDR3 has 15 residues. J lost 7 bases, V lost 4 bases, and 8 bases had no gene match. Germline V gene lookup returns CDR1 SSHAT and CDR2 FNYEAQ (reference sequence).

The V call is TRBV7-2, the J call TRBJ1-6, with 7 nucleotides matching TRBD1. Trimming at V came to 4 bases and at J to 0 bases, leaving 3 bases not matched to a gene. Germline V gives CDR1 SGHTA, CDR2 FQGNSA. This CDR3 is 16 amino acids long. The CDR3 region is CASSSRTGSYNSPLHF. The CDR3 coding sequence is TGTGCCAGCAGCTCACGGACAGGCTCCTATAATTCACCCCTCCACTTT.

This clone has just a few counts. The gene calls are TRBV6-2 or TRBV6-3 and TRBJ2-1, with 7 bases that match TRBD2. The CDR3 covers 14 residues. The V and J ends lost 3 bases and 4 bases, in that order; junction bases with no gene match: 3. CDR1 is MNHEY and CDR2 is SVGEGT in the germline V gene. As DNA, the CDR3 is TGTGCCAGCAGTTATCGCGGGGGTTACAATGAGCAGTTCTTC. Residues: CASSYRGGYNEQFF.

This clone was recorded a few times. The chain links TRBV6-5 to TRBJ1-2; TRBD1 might be the D (6 bases). CDR3 length equals 15 residues. Germline lookup yields CDR1 MNHEY and CDR2 SVGAGI. V lost 6 bases and J 0 bases, leaving 14 bases between the germline ends. The CDR3 DNA reads as TGTGCCAGCAGCTCACGGGACATCGCTAACTATGGCTACACCTTC. Amino acids: CASSSRDIANYGYTF.

With respect to this clone: Other DNA sequences from this sample encode an identical CDR3 as well. The chain has TRBV2 and TRBJ1-5; TRBD1 might be the D (5 bases). CDR3 length equals 14 residues. The V end lost 1 base, the J end lost 7 bases, and 11 bases lay between the germline ends. The germline V gene has CDR1 SNHLY and CDR2 FYNNEI. DNA of the CDR3: TGTGCCAGCAGTGAAGGGAGGGGCCGGCAGCCCCAGCATTTT. It specifies CASSEGRGRQPQHF.

In its sample, this clone was seen a few times. V and J are TRBV25-1 and TRBJ2-1; 11 nucleotides align to TRBD2. Losses at the gene ends were 3 bases for V and 8 bases for J; bases not matched to a gene: 15. This CDR3 has 18 amino acids. Per the germline V gene, CDR1 is MGHDK and CDR2 is SYGVNS. CDR3 sequence reads: CASSDPPGLAGRRYEQFF. The DNA of the CDR3 is TGTGCCAGCAGTGACCCCCCCGGACTAGCGGGTCGGCGGTATGAGCAGTTCTTC.

As regards this clone: The germline gene is not matched at one end of the junction; a read error may be the cause. The rearrangement joins TRBV28 to TRBJ2-3; 12 bases align to TRBD2. This CDR3 spans 16 amino acids. The germline CDR1 and CDR2 sequences are MDHEN and SYDVKM. The CDR3, as DNA: TGTGCCAGTTCACTAGCGGGAGGCCCGTCCACAAATACGCAGTATTTT. This codes for CASSLAGGPSTNTQYF.

V is TRBV2 and J is TRBJ1-3; TRBD1 is a possible D gene (6 bases). The germline V gene encodes CDR1 SNHLY and CDR2 FYNNEI. The CDR3 has 16 residues. The V end lost 4 bases, the J end lost 4 bases, and 17 bases lay between the germline ends. CDR3 coding DNA: TGTGCCAGCAGTGGCCCCCTGGGGGCAGGCGGAAACACCATATATTTT. This codes for CASSGPLGAGGNTIYF.

This clone was detected only a few times. This sequence joins TRBV19 and TRBJ2-7; TRBD1 is a possible D gene (6 bases). Germline lookup yields CDR1 LNHDA and CDR2 SQIVND (reference sequence). V was clipped by 8 bases and J by 10 bases, with 15 bases between them. The CDR3 has 11 residues. The CDR3 loop is CASHSRGHQYF. As DNA, the CDR3 is TGTGCCAGTCACTCGAGGGGACACCAGTACTTC.

This clone was detected once. The V gene is TRBV5-1, the J gene TRBJ2-2, with 9 bases lining up with TRBD1. This CDR3 has 16 residues. CDR1 is SGHRS and CDR2 is YFSETQ in the germline V gene. V was clipped by 4 bases and J by 2 bases; unmatched bases: 6. Here the CDR3 reads CASSRTGEANTGELFF. For the CDR3, the DNA is TGCGCCAGCAGCAGGACAGGGGAGGCTAACACCGGGGAGCTGTTTTTT. Drawing the rest from reference TRBV5-1 and TRBJ2-2, the complete variable domain is KAGVTQTPRYLIKTRGQQVTLSCSPISGHRSVSWYQQTPGQGLQFLFEYFSETQRNKGNFPGRFSGRQFSNSRSEMNVSTLELGDSALYLCASSRTGEANTGELFFGEGSRLTVL.

V is TRBV7-2 and J is TRBJ1-1; D is possibly TRBD1 (5 bases). The V gene lost 3 bases and the J gene lost 4 bases, with 15 bases spanning the gap. CDR1 and CDR2 (germline): SGHTA, FQGNSA. This CDR3 has 15 residues. The CDR3, as DNA: TGTGCCAGCAGCTTTTCCTTGGGGGGGGGCACTGAAGCTTTCTTT. As protein: CASSFSLGGGTEAFF.

The rearrangement uses TRBV19 and TRBJ2-7, with 7 bases matching TRBD1. The CDR3 is made up of 14 amino acids. Germline V gene data show CDR1 as LNHDA and CDR2 as SQIVND (reference sequence). Losses at the gene ends were 6 bases for V and 2 bases for J; bases not matched to a gene: 7. The CDR3 loop reads CASRKDRAAYEQYF. CDR3 DNA: TGTGCCAGTAGAAAAGACAGGGCTGCCTACGAGCAGTACTTC.

This clone was seen more than once but under ten times. This chain joins TRBV7-9 and TRBJ2-7; D is ambiguous. The CDR3 contains 13 residues. In germline, CDR1 is SEHNR, CDR2 FQNEAQ (reference sequence). Trimming shortened V by 5 bases and J by 5 bases, and 13 bases separated the two germline ends. This CDR3 reads CASSVHPQNEQYF. The CDR3 DNA follows: TGTGCCAGCAGCGTCCACCCTCAGAACGAGCAGTACTTC.

This chain joins TRBV2 and TRBJ2-7; 9 bases align to TRBD1. The CDR3 sequence is 15 residues long. The V gene end was trimmed by 6 bases and the J gene end by 5 bases; junction bases not matched to a gene: 11. Germline V gene sequence: CDR1 SNHLY, CDR2 FYNNEI. The CDR3 reads CASSGPGQGIDEQYF. The CDR3 DNA is TGTGCCAGCAGCGGACCGGGACAGGGAATCGACGAGCAGTACTTC.